Listed below are T cell receptor beta chains from one sample, sequenced in a study of immune evolution from preneoplasia to lung adenocarcinoma. Sequencing was performed with immunoSEQ multiplex PCR; in TCRdb, only in-frame clones are kept and a portion is missing. The table lists roughly 14,000 clones, about 80% of them singletons. Sequences were obtained from FFPE minimally invasive lung adenocarcinoma tissue. These TCRs come from a person aged 65 to 85 with lung adenocarcinoma. Each CDR3 is given with its conserved first and last residue. The D gene is left open where the match is weak. The size entry is marked missing in some rows and otherwise reads once, few, many or a size class.

d_gene: TRBD1; j_gene: TRBJ2-5; abundance: few; v_gene: TRBV29-1; CDR3nt: TGCAGCACCACCGGGACAGGGATCCAAGAGACCCAGTACTTC; CDR3aa: CSTTGTGIQETQYF
d_gene: TRBD1; j_gene: TRBJ1-1; abundance: .; v_gene: TRBV6-5; CDR3nt: TGTGCCAGCAGTATGGACAGGGCCGTTGTTGCTTTCTTT; CDR3aa: CASSMDRAVVAFF
d_gene: TRBD1; j_gene: TRBJ1-1; abundance: .; v_gene: TRBV7-8; CDR3nt: TGTGCCAGCAGCCGAGACAGGGAGGCTGAAGCTTTCTTT; CDR3aa: CASSRDREAEAFF
d_gene: TRBD2; j_gene: TRBJ2-3; abundance: .; v_gene: TRBV6-1; CDR3nt: TGTGCCAGCAGTGAAATCGGGGGGGGACCAGATACGCAGTATTTT; CDR3aa: CASSEIGGGPDTQYF
d_gene: TRBD2; j_gene: TRBJ2-2; abundance: .; v_gene: TRBV5-5; CDR3nt: TGTGCCAGCAGCCTAGCGGGGGGCTTCGCGAACACCGGGGAGCTGTTTTTT; CDR3aa: CASSLAGGFANTGELFF
d_gene: .; j_gene: TRBJ1-4; abundance: once; v_gene: TRBV5-4; CDR3nt: TGTGCCAGCAGCTTTAAGTCAACTAATGAAAAACTGTTTTTT; CDR3aa: CASSFKSTNEKLFF
d_gene: .; j_gene: TRBJ1-3; abundance: .; v_gene: TRBV11-2; CDR3nt: TGTGCCAGCAGCTTATGGACAGACCCCCAAGGGACCATATATTTT; CDR3aa: CASSLWTDPQGTIYF
d_gene: .; j_gene: TRBJ1-2; abundance: .; v_gene: TRBV30; CDR3nt: TGTGCCTGGAGATCGGGAGGGTCCTACTATGGCTACACCTTC; CDR3aa: CAWRSGGSYYGYTF
d_gene: .; j_gene: TRBJ2-7; abundance: few; v_gene: TRBV5-1; CDR3nt: TGCGCCAGCAGTCAGGGTAGTAGCTACGAGCAGTACTTC; CDR3aa: CASSQGSSYEQYF
d_gene: .; j_gene: TRBJ1-1; abundance: once; v_gene: TRBV2; CDR3nt: TGTGCCAGCACCAACAGCATGAACACTGAAGCTTTCTTT; CDR3aa: CASTNSMNTEAFF
d_gene: .; j_gene: TRBJ1-3; abundance: few; v_gene: TRBV6-6; CDR3nt: TGTGCCAGCAGCGCAGGGGTCTCTGGAAACACCATATATTTT; CDR3aa: CASSAGVSGNTIYF
d_gene: .; j_gene: TRBJ2-7; abundance: .; v_gene: TRBV2; CDR3nt: TGTGCCAGCAGTTTGTCTAGATACGAGCAGTACTTC; CDR3aa: CASSLSRYEQYF
d_gene: TRBD1; j_gene: TRBJ1-5; abundance: .; v_gene: TRBV10-3; CDR3nt: TGTGCCATCAGTGAGTCGGGACAGGGCGATGGACAGCCCCAGCATTTT; CDR3aa: CAISESGQGDGQPQHF
d_gene: .; j_gene: TRBJ2-3; abundance: .; v_gene: TRBV2; CDR3nt: TGTGCCAGCAGTGAAGCGATAAGGAGTCGCACAGATACGCAGTATTTT; CDR3aa: CASSEAIRSRTDTQYF
d_gene: TRBD1; j_gene: TRBJ1-2; abundance: .; v_gene: TRBV30; CDR3nt: TGTGCCTGGAGGAGGTACCCGGGACAGGTCTTCGGCTATGGCTACACCTTC; CDR3aa: CAWRRYPGQVFGYGYTF
d_gene: .; j_gene: TRBJ1-2; abundance: few; v_gene: TRBV28; CDR3nt: TGTGCCAGCATTGGATCAGGCGAGAACTATGGCTACACCTTC; CDR3aa: CASIGSGENYGYTF
d_gene: .; j_gene: TRBJ1-1; abundance: .; v_gene: TRBV28; CDR3nt: TGTGCCAGCAGTTTACGAGGGGTGGAAGCTTTCTTT; CDR3aa: CASSLRGVEAFF
d_gene: .; j_gene: TRBJ1-1; abundance: .; v_gene: TRBV5-1; CDR3nt: TGCGCCAGCAGCCCGGGGCAGGGGACTGAAGCTTTCTTT; CDR3aa: CASSPGQGTEAFF
d_gene: .; j_gene: TRBJ1-5; abundance: .; v_gene: TRBV4-2; CDR3nt: TGTGCCAGCAGCCAAGATCTTAGTCAGCCCCAGCATTTT; CDR3aa: CASSQDLSQPQHF
d_gene: .; j_gene: TRBJ2-7; abundance: .; v_gene: TRBV4-1; CDR3nt: TGCGCCAGCAGCCAAGATCGCCTTGGGGGCGAGCAGTACTTC; CDR3aa: CASSQDRLGGEQYF
d_gene: .; j_gene: TRBJ2-7; abundance: .; v_gene: TRBV21-1; CDR3nt: TGTGCCAGCAGCAAAGAGACCTTTTACTACGAGCAGTACTTC; CDR3aa: CASSKETFYYEQYF
d_gene: TRBD1; j_gene: TRBJ2-5; abundance: .; v_gene: TRBV9; CDR3nt: TGTGCCAGCAGCGCTAACAGGGGTGTGCGAGAGACCCAGTACTTC; CDR3aa: CASSANRGVRETQYF
d_gene: .; j_gene: TRBJ1-1; abundance: once; v_gene: TRBV20-1; CDR3nt: TGCAGTGCGTTGGGGAACACTGAAGCTTTCTTT; CDR3aa: CSALGNTEAFF
d_gene: .; j_gene: TRBJ1-2; abundance: .; v_gene: TRBV7-2; CDR3nt: TGTGCCAGCAGCTTACAGGCATTAGTCTACACCTTC; CDR3aa: CASSLQALVYTF
d_gene: .; j_gene: TRBJ1-2; abundance: .; v_gene: TRBV28; CDR3nt: TGTGCCAGCAGTTTATTCCCCATCTATGGCTACACCTTC; CDR3aa: CASSLFPIYGYTF
d_gene: .; j_gene: TRBJ2-1; abundance: few; v_gene: TRBV2; CDR3nt: TGTGCCAGCAGTGCGCAGGGACCCTACAATGAGCAGTTCTTC; CDR3aa: CASSAQGPYNEQFF
d_gene: .; j_gene: TRBJ2-1; abundance: .; v_gene: TRBV5-1; CDR3nt: TGCGCCAGCAGCTTCTATTACAATGAGCAGTTCTTC; CDR3aa: CASSFYYNEQFF
d_gene: .; j_gene: TRBJ2-3; abundance: few; v_gene: TRBV6-7; CDR3nt: TGTGCCAGCCCCCCCGAGGCTAGTAGCACAGATACGCAGTATTTT; CDR3aa: CASPPEASSTDTQYF
d_gene: .; j_gene: TRBJ2-3; abundance: .; v_gene: TRBV2; CDR3nt: TGTGCCAGCGAAGGTAGGGGGGGATTTGAGACGCAGTATTTT; CDR3aa: CASEGRGGFETQYF
d_gene: .; j_gene: TRBJ1-5; abundance: .; v_gene: TRBV6-5; CDR3nt: TGTGCCACCGGACGCCCCAATCAGCCCCAGCATTTT; CDR3aa: CATGRPNQPQHF
d_gene: .; j_gene: TRBJ1-5; abundance: .; v_gene: TRBV30; CDR3nt: TGTGCCTGGAGTGTAGGGAGGGGGGACAATCAGCCCCAGCATTTT; CDR3aa: CAWSVGRGDNQPQHF
d_gene: .; j_gene: TRBJ1-1; abundance: .; v_gene: TRBV6-5; CDR3nt: TGTGCCAGCAGTTACTTCAACCGGGGAGACACTGAAGCTTTCTTT; CDR3aa: CASSYFNRGDTEAFF
d_gene: .; j_gene: TRBJ2-1; abundance: .; v_gene: TRBV28; CDR3nt: TGTGCCAGCAGTTTAGCGGGTGGCGCCTACAATGAGCAGTTCTTC; CDR3aa: CASSLAGGAYNEQFF
d_gene: TRBD1; j_gene: TRBJ1-6; abundance: .; v_gene: TRBV7-7; CDR3nt: TGTGCTAGCAGCTTGGGACAGAATTCACCCCTCCACTTT; CDR3aa: CASSLGQNSPLHF
d_gene: .; j_gene: TRBJ1-6; abundance: few; v_gene: TRBV14; CDR3nt: TGTGCCAGCAGCCAAGCGAACGGGCGGCCCCACTTT; CDR3aa: CASSQANGRPHF
d_gene: TRBD1; j_gene: TRBJ2-7; abundance: .; v_gene: TRBV7-8; CDR3nt: TGTGCCAGCAGCAACCGGGACAGGGTAAACGAGCAGTACTTC; CDR3aa: CASSNRDRVNEQYF
d_gene: TRBD1; j_gene: TRBJ1-4; abundance: once; v_gene: TRBV6-6; CDR3nt: TGTGCCAGCAGAGAGGGACAGAAGTATGAAAAACTGTTTTTT; CDR3aa: CASREGQKYEKLFF
d_gene: .; j_gene: TRBJ1-1; abundance: .; v_gene: TRBV2; CDR3nt: TGTGCCAGCAGTGATCTCAACGGTAACACTGAAGCTTTCTTT; CDR3aa: CASSDLNGNTEAFF
d_gene: .; j_gene: TRBJ2-1; abundance: .; v_gene: TRBV25-1; CDR3nt: TGTGCCAGCAGTGAAGTTCGGGAGCAGTTCTTC; CDR3aa: CASSEVREQFF
d_gene: TRBD2; j_gene: TRBJ2-5; abundance: once; v_gene: TRBV28; CDR3nt: TGTGCCAGCAGTCGGAGGTTGACTAGCGGGAGCGCAGAGACCCAGTACTTC; CDR3aa: CASSRRLTSGSAETQYF
d_gene: TRBD2; j_gene: TRBJ2-7; abundance: .; v_gene: TRBV27; CDR3nt: TGTGCCAGCAGTTTATCGCCGGGGGGGCCGTACGAGCAGTACTTC; CDR3aa: CASSLSPGGPYEQYF
d_gene: .; j_gene: TRBJ1-2; abundance: .; v_gene: TRBV7-9; CDR3nt: TGTGCCAGCAGCTTATGGAGCTATGGCTACACCTTC; CDR3aa: CASSLWSYGYTF
d_gene: .; j_gene: TRBJ2-7; abundance: .; v_gene: TRBV11-2; CDR3nt: TGTGCCAGCAGCTTAGACTATTCCTACGAGCAGTACTTC; CDR3aa: CASSLDYSYEQYF
d_gene: .; j_gene: TRBJ1-1; abundance: .; v_gene: TRBV6-6; CDR3nt: TGTGCCAGCTCTAGGGCTGAAGCTTTCTTT; CDR3aa: CASSRAEAFF
d_gene: TRBD1; j_gene: TRBJ2-1; abundance: few; v_gene: TRBV15; CDR3nt: TGTGCCACCAGCAGAGACCGTATACAGGGGCCTGAGCAGTTCTTC; CDR3aa: CATSRDRIQGPEQFF
d_gene: TRBD2; j_gene: TRBJ2-3; abundance: .; v_gene: TRBV9; CDR3nt: TGTGCCAGCAGCGTAGGAACCAGGGGGGAAGGACTAGCGGGAGTTATGGATACGCAGTATTTT; CDR3aa: CASSVGTRGEGLAGVMDTQYF
d_gene: TRBD1; j_gene: TRBJ1-2; abundance: .; v_gene: TRBV30; CDR3nt: TGTGCCACACAGGGGGGCGGGGTAGGAAAGTATGGCTACACCTTC; CDR3aa: CATQGGGVGKYGYTF
d_gene: .; j_gene: TRBJ2-7; abundance: .; v_gene: TRBV29-1; CDR3nt: TGCAGCGTTGATTTGGGGAACGAGCAGTACTTC; CDR3aa: CSVDLGNEQYF
d_gene: TRBD1; j_gene: TRBJ2-5; abundance: .; v_gene: TRBV7-8; CDR3nt: TGTGCCAGCAGAATCGGGACAGACCAGCAAGAGACCCAGTACTTC; CDR3aa: CASRIGTDQQETQYF
d_gene: TRBD1; j_gene: TRBJ2-7; abundance: .; v_gene: TRBV6-5; CDR3nt: TGTGCCAGCAGTTATTCTGGACAGGGATCCTACGAGCAGTACTTC; CDR3aa: CASSYSGQGSYEQYF